This TCR beta chain was recorded in a study of blood T cell repertoires in COVID-19. Profiled with immunoSEQ multiplex PCR; TCRdb holds only in-frame clones, not every one. The table lists 150,000 or so clones, around 84% of them singletons, with roughly two fifths in the top ten. Per germline, CDR1 MNHEY and CDR2 SVGAGI. V lost 7 bases and J lost 0, with 15 bases in between. The CDR3 is 15 residues long. This sequence originates from a human donor in a cohort sampled during active COVID-19. Sequencing was done on a sample of peripheral blood. The gene calls are TRBV6-5 and TRBJ2-5; perhaps TRBD1 as D (5 bases). CDR3 region: CASIGPTVYQETQYF. The CDR3 coding sequence is TGTGCCAGCATCGGACCGACAGTATACCAAGAGACCCAGTACTTC.